A selection of T cell receptor beta chains follows, all from one sample in a study of identical twins' blood T cells. TCRdb passed the 5' RACE reads through MiXCR, listing each CDR3 protein once. The table shows 300,000 to 450,000 distinct CDR3 sequences, with more than 25% occurring only once. The sample was PBMCs. All receptors come from a woman aged 18 to 49 in good health. Both conserved end residues are part of each CDR3. The order of the fields is D gene, V gene, CDR3 protein. The D gene is left open where the match is weak.

D: -; V: TRBV7-9; CDR3: CASTRGTDTQYF
D: -; V: TRBV29-1; CDR3: CSAHGAHSTEAFF
D: TRBD2; V: TRBV11-2; CDR3: CASSSIAGSYNEQFF
D: -; V: TRBV20-1; CDR3: CSAFQPNNYGYTF
D: -; V: TRBV21-1; CDR3: CASSLQTSGDQNERFF
D: -; V: TRBV10-3; CDR3: CAISEMMAQETRYF
D: -; V: TRBV12-5; CDR3: CASGGDGNYGYTF
D: TRBD2; V: TRBV29-1; CDR3: CRALAAPVYEQYF
D: -; V: TRBV5-1; CDR3: CASSLVASGAYNEQFF
D: TRBD2; V: TRBV20-1; CDR3: CSASTLTRLAGGSSYNEQFF
D: TRBD1; V: TRBV15; CDR3: CATSTTRDRGHNEKLFF
D: -; V: TRBV20-1; CDR3: CSVTPGPPFYEQYF
D: TRBD2; V: TRBV5-1; CDR3: CASSFGLAGELEQFF
D: -; V: TRBV19; CDR3: CASSILGTEAFF
D: -; V: TRBV3-1; CDR3: CASSQAGLDEKLFF
D: -; V: TRBV20-1; CDR3: CSAREVGHPGAFF
D: -; V: TRBV7-9; CDR3: CASSPGLRDTEAFF
D: -; V: TRBV19; CDR3: CASSPVAGNQPQHF
D: -; V: TRBV20-1; CDR3: CSARRYYEQYF
D: TRBD1; V: TRBV9; CDR3: CASGVGPGGYTEAFF
D: -; V: TRBV15; CDR3: CATSRDRLLRAGELFF
D: -; V: TRBV14; CDR3: CASSSNPNTEAFF
D: TRBD1; V: TRBV19; CDR3: CASTLGQARTGELFF
D: -; V: TRBV5-1; CDR3: CASSLGQINYGYTF
D: -; V: TRBV7-2; CDR3: CASSLIQSYEQYF
D: -; V: TRBV20-1; CDR3: CSARDNQGAPTGELFF
D: -; V: TRBV20-1; CDR3: CSARDGARGDTGELFF
D: TRBD1; V: TRBV18; CDR3: CASSRGTAFGELFF
D: TRBD1; V: TRBV5-1; CDR3: CASSWGHGTGEAKNIQYF
D: -; V: TRBV29-1; CDR3: CSVVTELSGNTIYF
D: -; V: TRBV5-8; CDR3: CASSSLRGLSGNTIYF
D: -; V: TRBV20-1; CDR3: CSATDRFYGYTF
D: TRBD2; V: TRBV10-3; CDR3: CAISGTSGQETQYF
D: -; V: TRBV7-3; CDR3: CASSPGGRGNQPQHF
D: TRBD2; V: TRBV20-1; CDR3: CSARTPPGGLSYEQYF
D: -; V: TRBV27; CDR3: CASSLGLDPSEQFF
D: -; V: TRBV5-5; CDR3: CASSLQGPNYDYTF
D: TRBD1; V: TRBV7-9; CDR3: CASSRDRDFVYNEQFF
D: TRBD1; V: TRBV29-1; CDR3: CSVSRGPQQPQHF
D: TRBD1; V: TRBV6-5; CDR3: CASSYGTGFYGYTF
D: -; V: TRBV20-1; CDR3: CSANRPGAGELFF
D: -; V: TRBV4-3; CDR3: CANSPGPSNYGYTF
D: -; V: TRBV7-8; CDR3: CASSLYWGGSGNQPQHF
D: -; V: TRBV9; CDR3: CASSLTEGSRNSPLHF
D: -; V: TRBV15; CDR3: CATSSRTEYNEQFF
D: -; V: TRBV20-1; CDR3: CSAPRVGDTEAFF
D: -; V: TRBV7-2; CDR3: CASSLRGGAEKLFF
D: -; V: TRBV2; CDR3: CASSWDFRDYEQYF
D: -; V: TRBV19; CDR3: CASSSWQHTEAFF
D: -; V: TRBV20-1; CDR3: CSALGAGGRQETQYF
D: TRBD1; V: TRBV11-2; CDR3: CASSLGTGTVNEQFF
D: -; V: TRBV10-3; CDR3: CAISAGGTVSYNEQFF
D: -; V: TRBV27; CDR3: CASSPIIYGYTF
D: TRBD2; V: TRBV10-3; CDR3: CAISLLAENTGELFF
D: TRBD1; V: TRBV19; CDR3: CASSTGSPGQGHIQYF
D: -; V: TRBV20-1; CDR3: CSAKFGQETQYF
D: -; V: TRBV3-1; CDR3: CASSQDLGRFYEQYF